This TCR beta chain was sequenced for a study of a mutant IDH1 vaccine in newly diagnosed glioma (dated by TCRdb to the early 2020s). In the study overall: In the chemotherapy-containing groups, vaccination started alongside temozolomide cycles, whereas in patients who had radiotherapy alone it started 4-6 weeks after radiotherapy. Of the approximately 35 treated patients, about 62% were male and about 40% were female, and a mean age of roughly 41 years was recorded. Before enrollment, most patients had been given radiochemotherapy with temozolomide as standard therapy, while the rest had received either radiotherapy alone or temozolomide alone. The week-35 safety follow-up was designated visit V12, and the week-47 end of study was designated visit V13. Peripheral blood samples were drawn at six visits, namely V03 (baseline), V05, V07, V10, V12 and V13. For exploratory analyses, about 25 treated patients had longitudinal TCRB deep sequencing done wherever samples were available.

The library was produced with the immunoSEQ multiplex PCR assay. The hsTCRB Kit was used according to the manufacturer's protocol to amplify rearranged TCR beta chain sequences. Sequencing of TCRB libraries was carried out on an Illumina MiSeq. Regarding the original processing steps: The proprietary platform of the kit vendor was used for demultiplexing, trimming and gene mapping. TCRdb retrieved this table from immuneACCESS and kept in-frame rearrangements only. Not all clones are present; in checked studies, unresolved V genes account for under half, and no reason is known for the remainder. That table gives V, J and clone size, and the DNA gave D and trimming. The sample records some 56,000 clones, over 70% of which are singletons. Over 4.5% of the sample lies in the top ten. Reading the label with the study, this specimen's time point is: week 47, end of study. Each vaccine dose was 300 ug of a 20-mer mutant IDH1 peptide in Montanide, given subcutaneously with topical imiquimod. Patients received eight vaccinations in weeks 1, 3, 5, 7, 11, 15, 19 and 23, corresponding to visits V03 through V10. Donors had newly diagnosed WHO grade 3 or 4 IDH1-mutant astrocytomas with loss of nuclear ATRX. The samples were drawn from NOA16, a multicentre, single-arm, open-label phase I trial in Germany that tested a mutant IDH1 peptide vaccine in humans for the first time. The DNeasy Blood and Tissue Kit was used to extract genomic DNA from EDTA blood for TCRB sequencing.

Note on this clone: Its cognate antigen has yet to be identified. The record has no base qualities; no much larger clone is one base away.

Results the study describes overall, beyond this receptor: Across multiple MHC alleles, vaccine-induced immune responses were seen in 85% to 95% of patients. According to the authors, sample limitations meant that analyses of patient blood samples could not be reproduced. Availability determined which PBMC samples were chosen for TCRB deep sequencing. No apparent relationship was observed between pseudoprogression and alterations in the top peripheral T cell clonotypes detected by TCRB sequencing.

CDR3 length: 12 amino acids, cysteine to phenylalanine. Solely the CDR3 DNA is kept, with 36 bases framed from the first base. Sequences MNHEY (CDR1) and SVGAGI (CDR2) are obtained from the germline V gene. V loses 8 bases of germline sequence and J loses 1 base, and the interval between the two ends is 8 bases. The rearrangement joined TRBV6-5 to TRBJ1-1; no D gene call is confident. This receptor was taken from a man between 50 and 59 years old with glioma. Sequenced here: PBMCs, sampled from a glioma patient whose treatment included an IDH1 peptide vaccine. The DNA sequence is as follows: TGTGCCAGCTGGGCGAAGAACACTGAAGCTTTCTTT. Translated, it gives CASWAKNTEAFF.